This TCR beta chain was captured by sequencing in a study of blood T cell repertoires in COVID-19. The overall study: Collection of acute and convalescent COVID-19 samples took place in the United States, Italy and Spain. From T cells, B-cell-depleted T cells, or PBMCs came the material, which was cDNA or gDNA.

This clone was detected a few times. Original handling: Estimates of nucleated cell counts were drawn from the amplification of reference gene primers. Sequencing was performed with immunoSEQ multiplex PCR; in TCRdb, only in-frame clones are kept and a portion is missing. V, J and clone size are taken as reported in that table, and D and trimming were inferred from the DNA itself. The sample lists 70,000 to 85,000 clones, less than 95% occurring once. Germline-derived CDR1 and CDR2 are LNHNV and YYDKDF (reference sequence). This CDR3 has 20 amino acids. Trimming took 0 bases from V and 0 from J; bases not matched to a gene: 11.

The TCR comes from a woman aged 55-75 years with active COVID-19. The sequenced sample was peripheral blood. J is TRBJ2-3 and V is TRBV15; TRBD2 matches at 11 bases. DNA of the CDR3: TGTGCCACCAGCAGAGACGCCGGGACTAGCGGCAGTTCTAGCACAGATACGCAGTATTTT. Its protein is CATSRDAGTSGSSSTDTQYF.